The 9 T cell receptor beta chains below come from one sample, sequenced in a study of vaccination effects on CD4 cells after COVID-19. Expansion with viral peptide pools was applied to antigen-specific CD4+ T cells by the ViraFEST assay prior to sequencing. On roughly day 9 of culture, CD4+ T cells were separated out. No vaccinee had earlier SARS-CoV-2 infection, and nucleocapsid antibodies were negative. The repertoire was sequenced with immunoSEQ multiplex PCR; TCRdb's copy has only in-frame clones and lacks some. Counted here are under 30,000 clones, roughly 73% occurring once; the ten biggest clones make up approximately 21%. No antigens are known for them. The material sequenced was CD4+ T cells from PBMCs cultured with HCoV-NL63 spike peptides, taken before COVID-19 vaccination. The receptors here all came from a human donor who received a COVID-19 vaccine.

The chain links TRBV6-5 to TRBJ1-1, with D hard to call. Germline V CDR1 and CDR2: MNHEY, SVGAGI. V was trimmed by 7 bases and J by 0 bases, leaving 12 bases between them. This CDR3 is 14 amino acids long. The CDR3 is CASTLATMNTEAFF. CDR3 nucleotides: TGTGCCAGCACCCTCGCGACCATGAACACTGAAGCTTTCTTT.

The chain is built from TRBV19 and TRBJ2-3, with TRBD1 as a possible D gene (6 bases). The CDR3 length is 15 residues. V was pared by 3 bases and J by 2 bases, with 12 bases between. The germline V gene has CDR1 LNHDA and CDR2 SQIVND (reference sequence). The CDR3 DNA follows: TGTGCCAGTAGTATGCAGGGGACGACCACAGATACGCAGTATTTT. This gives the protein CASSMQGTTTDTQYF.

J is TRBJ1-2 and V is TRBV18; a weak D match, TRBD1 (5 bases). V was clipped by 4 bases and J by 7 bases, with 13 bases between them. Looked up from germline, CDR1 is KGHSH and CDR2 is LQKENI. CDR3 length: 13 residues. The CDR3 nucleotides read TGTGCCAGCTCACAGCAGGGTCGGGGTGGCTACACCTTC. It codes for CASSQQGRGGYTF.

The chain combines TRBV27 with TRBJ1-6, with D possibly being TRBD1 (6 bases). The CDR3 has 14 amino acids. V lost 3 bases and J lost 10, with 13 bases in between. Germline-derived CDR1 and CDR2 are MNHEY and SMNVEV (reference sequence). DNA of the CDR3: TGTGCCAGCAGTTTGACAGGAACGGGGTCACCCCTCCACTTT. Translated, it gives CASSLTGTGSPLHF.

The chain carries TRBV18 and TRBJ2-3; the match to TRBD2 covers 7 bases. The germline V gene encodes CDR1 KGHSH and CDR2 LQKENI. This CDR3 comprises 15 residues. J was trimmed by 0 bases and V by 3 bases; bases with no gene match: 3. The CDR3 sequence is CASSPSGGSTDTQYF. The DNA for the CDR3 is TGTGCCAGCTCACCGTCGGGGGGAAGCACAGATACGCAGTATTTT.

This clone has only a few counts. The junction differs from germline at one of its ends, possibly a read error. The chain uses TRBV7-7 and TRBJ1-1, with D possibly TRBD1 on 5 matching bases. Germline V CDR1 and CDR2: SSHAT, FNYEAQ (reference sequence). The CDR3 runs to 13 residues. CDR3 protein: CASSLGENTEAFF. The CDR3 bases are TGTGCTAGCAGCTTAGGGGAGAACACTGAAGCTTTCTTT.

This chain links TRBV18 with TRBJ1-5; 8 bases align to TRBD1. The CDR3 runs to 16 residues. CDR1 and CDR2 (germline): KGHSH, LQKENI. After removal of 4 bases from V and 7 bases from J, the junction contained 12 bases not matched to a gene. The CDR3 nucleotides are TGTGCCAGCTCACAATACGACAGGGGTTCACAACAGCCCCAGCATTTT. Its translation: CASSQYDRGSQQPQHF.

V and J are TRBV4-1 and TRBJ1-3; D gene ambiguous. The length of the CDR3 is 14 residues. Trimming shortened V by 1 base and J by 0 bases, and 4 bases separated the two germline ends. The V gene's germline CDR1 is MGHRA and CDR2 YSYEKL. In DNA, the CDR3 is TGCGCCAGCAGCCAAGGATTCTCTGGAAACACCATATATTTT. As protein: CASSQGFSGNTIYF.

The V and J genes are TRBV5-1 and TRBJ2-1; 7 bases are shared with TRBD1. Unmatched junction bases numbered 10, after V lost 2 bases and J lost 2 bases. Per germline, CDR1 SGHRS and CDR2 YFSETQ. This CDR3 is built from 17 residues. The CDR3 loop reads CASSFWTGHPTYNEQFF. The CDR3 nucleotides are TGCGCCAGCAGCTTTTGGACAGGCCACCCTACCTACAATGAGCAGTTCTTC.